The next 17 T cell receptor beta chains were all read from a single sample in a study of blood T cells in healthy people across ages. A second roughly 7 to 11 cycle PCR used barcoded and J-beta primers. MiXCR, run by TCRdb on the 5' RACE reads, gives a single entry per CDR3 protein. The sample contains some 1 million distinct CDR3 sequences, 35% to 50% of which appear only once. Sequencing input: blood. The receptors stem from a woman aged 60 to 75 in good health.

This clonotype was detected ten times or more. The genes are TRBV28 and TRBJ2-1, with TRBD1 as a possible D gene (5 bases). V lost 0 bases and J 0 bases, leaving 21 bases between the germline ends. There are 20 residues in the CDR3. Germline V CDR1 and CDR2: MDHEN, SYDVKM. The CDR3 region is CASSLWPSSDSASSYNEQFF. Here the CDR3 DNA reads TGTGCCAGCAGTTTATGGCCTTCCTCTGACAGTGCGAGCTCCTACAATGAGCAGTTCTTC.

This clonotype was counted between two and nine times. This chain's CDR3 is CASISGNEQFF. CDR3 in DNA: TGTGCCAGCATCTCTGGGAATGAGCAGTTCTTC. The V gene is TRBV27, the J gene TRBJ2-1, with D hard to call. Trimming pared 7 bases from V and 7 bases from J, leaving 8 bases between. Germline CDR1 MNHEY, CDR2 SMNVEV (reference sequence). CDR3 size: 11 residues.

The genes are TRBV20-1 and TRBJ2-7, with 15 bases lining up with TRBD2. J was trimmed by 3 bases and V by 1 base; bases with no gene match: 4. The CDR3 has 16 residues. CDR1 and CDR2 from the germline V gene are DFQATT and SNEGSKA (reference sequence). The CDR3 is CSARAGLAGGNYEQYF. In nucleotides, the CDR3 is TGCAGTGCTAGAGCCGGACTAGCGGGAGGGAACTACGAGCAGTACTTC.

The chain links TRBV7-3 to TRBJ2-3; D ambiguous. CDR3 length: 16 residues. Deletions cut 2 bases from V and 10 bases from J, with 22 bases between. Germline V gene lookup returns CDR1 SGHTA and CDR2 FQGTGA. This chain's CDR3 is CASSLPSSKATSAQYF. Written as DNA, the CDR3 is TGTGCCAGCAGCTTACCGTCCTCGAAGGCGACAAGCGCGCAGTATTTT. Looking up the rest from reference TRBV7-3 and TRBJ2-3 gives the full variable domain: GAGVSQTPSNKVTEKGKYVELRCDPISGHTALYWYRQSLGQGPEFLIYFQGTGAADDSGLPNDRFFAVRPEGSVSTLKIQRTERGDSAVYLCASSLPSSKATSAQYFGPGTRLTVL.

CDR3 loop: CASSSAGGKTHSSYNEQFF. CDR3 in DNA: TGCGCCAGCAGCTCAGCGGGAGGGAAAACGCACAGCTCCTACAATGAGCAGTTCTTC. The chain uses TRBV5-1 and TRBJ2-1; the match to TRBD2 covers 10 bases. CDR3 length: 19 residues. CDR1 and CDR2 from the germline V gene are SGHRS and YFSETQ. J was trimmed by 0 bases and V by 3 bases; bases with no gene match: 12.

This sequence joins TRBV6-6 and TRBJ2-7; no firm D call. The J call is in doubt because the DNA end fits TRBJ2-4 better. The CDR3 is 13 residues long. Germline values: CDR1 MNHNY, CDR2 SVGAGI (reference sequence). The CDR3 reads CASTTQTKNIQYF. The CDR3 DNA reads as TGTGCCAGCACCACCCAAACAAAAAACATTCAGTACTTC.

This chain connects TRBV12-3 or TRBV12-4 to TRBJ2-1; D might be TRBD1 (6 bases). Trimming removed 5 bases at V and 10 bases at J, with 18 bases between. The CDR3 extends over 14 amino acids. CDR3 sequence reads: CASSVDRGRGEQFF. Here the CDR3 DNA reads TGTGCCAGCAGTGTAGACCGGGGCAGGGGAGAGCAGTTCTTC.

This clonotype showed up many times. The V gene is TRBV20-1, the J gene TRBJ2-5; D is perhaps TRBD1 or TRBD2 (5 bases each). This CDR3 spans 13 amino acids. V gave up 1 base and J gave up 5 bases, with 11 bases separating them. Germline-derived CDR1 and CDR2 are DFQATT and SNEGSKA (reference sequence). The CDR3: CSARGQGGETQYF. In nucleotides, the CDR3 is TGCAGTGCTAGAGGGCAGGGCGGGGAGACCCAGTACTTC.

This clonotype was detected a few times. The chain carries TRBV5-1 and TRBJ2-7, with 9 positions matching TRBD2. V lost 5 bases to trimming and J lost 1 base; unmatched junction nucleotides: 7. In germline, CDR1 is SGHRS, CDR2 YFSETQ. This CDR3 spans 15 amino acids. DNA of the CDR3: TGCGCCAGCAGACTGGCGGGAGGGGTGTCCTACGAGCAGTACTTC. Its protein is CASRLAGGVSYEQYF.

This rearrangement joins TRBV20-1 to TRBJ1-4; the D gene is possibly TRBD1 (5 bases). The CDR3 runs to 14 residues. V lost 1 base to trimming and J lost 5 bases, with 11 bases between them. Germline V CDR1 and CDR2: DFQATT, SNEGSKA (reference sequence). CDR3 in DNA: TGCAGTGCTAGAGTAGGTGGGGGAAATGAAAAACTGTTTTTT. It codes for CSARVGGGNEKLFF.

CDR3 bases: TGTGCCAGCAGCTTAGAAGGCCGCAACCAAGAGACCCAGTACTTC. Its protein is CASSLEGRNQETQYF. The V and J genes are TRBV11-2 and TRBJ2-7; D not resolved. TRBJ2-5 matches the DNA end more closely, so the J call is doubtful. This CDR3 region has 15 residues. CDR1 and CDR2 from the germline V gene are SGHAT and FQNNGV.

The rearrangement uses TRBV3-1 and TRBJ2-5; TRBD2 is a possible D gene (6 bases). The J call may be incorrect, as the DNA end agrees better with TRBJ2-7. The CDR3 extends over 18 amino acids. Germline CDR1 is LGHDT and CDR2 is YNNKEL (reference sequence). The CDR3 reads CASSQDAPFSGSWDEQYF. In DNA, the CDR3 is TGTGCCAGCAGCCAAGATGCCCCTTTTAGCGGCAGCTGGGACGAGCAGTACTTC.

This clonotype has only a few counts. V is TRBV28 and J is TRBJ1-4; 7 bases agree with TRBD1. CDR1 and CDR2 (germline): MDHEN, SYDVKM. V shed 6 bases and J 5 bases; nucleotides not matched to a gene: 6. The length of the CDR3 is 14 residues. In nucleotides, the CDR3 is TGTGCCAGCAGACGAACAGGGGTCAATGAAAAACTGTTTTTT. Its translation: CASRRTGVNEKLFF.

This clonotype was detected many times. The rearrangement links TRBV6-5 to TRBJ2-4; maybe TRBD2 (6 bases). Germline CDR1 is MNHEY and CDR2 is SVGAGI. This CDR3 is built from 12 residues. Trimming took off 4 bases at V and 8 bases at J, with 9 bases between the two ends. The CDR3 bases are TGTGCCAGCAGTTTGGGCGGGGACATTCAGTACTTC. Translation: CASSLGGDIQYF.

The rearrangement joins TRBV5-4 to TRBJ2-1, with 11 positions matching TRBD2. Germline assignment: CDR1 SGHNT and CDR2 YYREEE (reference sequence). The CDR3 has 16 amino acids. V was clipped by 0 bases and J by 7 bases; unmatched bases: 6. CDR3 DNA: TGTGCCAGCAGCTTGGGAGGGACTAGCGGACTTAATGAGCAGTTCTTC. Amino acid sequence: CASSLGGTSGLNEQFF. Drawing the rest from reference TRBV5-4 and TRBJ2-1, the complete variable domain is ETGVTQSPTHLIKTRGQQVTLRCSSQSGHNTVSWYQQALGQGPQFIFQYYREEENGRGNFPPRFSGLQFPNYSSELNVNALELDDSALYLCASSLGGTSGLNEQFFGPGTRLTVL.

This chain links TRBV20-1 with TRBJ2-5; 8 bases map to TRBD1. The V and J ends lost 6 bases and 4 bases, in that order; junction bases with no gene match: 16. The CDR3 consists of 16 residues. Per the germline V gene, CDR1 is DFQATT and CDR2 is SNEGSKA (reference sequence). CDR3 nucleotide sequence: TGCAGTGCACTCCCTCGGCGGGCAGGGGGCAGAGAGACCCAGTACTTC. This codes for CSALPRRAGGRETQYF.

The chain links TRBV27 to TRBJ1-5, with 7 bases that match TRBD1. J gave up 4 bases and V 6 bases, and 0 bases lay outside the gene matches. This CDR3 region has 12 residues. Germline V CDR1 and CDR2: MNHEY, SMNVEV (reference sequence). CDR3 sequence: CASRGQNQPQHF. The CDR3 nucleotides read TGTGCCAGCAGGGGACAGAATCAGCCCCAGCATTTT.